Sequencing of this TCR beta chain was carried out in a study of low-dose radiotherapy and immunotherapy resistance in tumors. Whole-study context: Per fraction, Cohort 2 was given 1 Gy every two weeks, accumulating a total of 13 Gy over 26 weeks. A dose of 300 mg of oral aspirin was taken by patients daily for four cycles from cycle 1 day 1.

cDNA synthesis used a TRAV/TRBV-specific primer set for both chains. It was with a constant-region primer and a V-primer adapter that TCRs were amplified over 20 PCR cycles. Using its own MiXCR run on the reads, TCRdb lists one record per CDR3 protein. The sample carries 100,000 or so distinct CDR3 sequences, less than 25% recorded once. Time point reported: after trial treatment. As to treatment: LDRT plus nivolumab, ipilimumab, low-dose cyclophosphamide and aspirin (RACIN trial). Nivolumab, ipilimumab, aspirin, low-dose cyclophosphamide and low-dose radiotherapy were all administered to the donors. Eligible patients bore advanced solid tumors devoid of tumor-infiltrating lymphocytes. V lost 5 bases, J lost 7 bases, and 15 bases lay in between. CDR3 size: 15 residues.

The chain joins TRBV7-1 to TRBJ1-6, with D uncertain. TRBV7-1 is an open reading frame, and its role is uncertain. The specimen was PBMCs, collected after low-dose radiotherapy plus immunotherapy. The clonotype originates from a male donor with prostate cancer. The chain's CDR3 is CASSTRLSTNSPLHF. For the CDR3, the DNA is TGTGCCAGCAGCACCCGACTATCAACGAATTCACCCCTCCACTTT.